This TCR beta chain was captured in a study of shared clonotypes between healthy human individuals. Germline values: CDR1 SGHVS, CDR2 FQNEAQ. Trimming shortened V by 3 bases and J by 5 bases, and 11 bases separated the two germline ends. The CDR3 has 14 residues. The assay was immunoSEQ multiplex PCR, and TCRdb's table has in-frame clones only and misses some. The table shows fewer than 650,000 clones, with around 76% occurring only once. The origin of this receptor is a woman aged 35 to 49 in good health. Some clones in this sample may be carry-over from other donors' samples. The rearrangement joins TRBV7-8 to TRBJ2-1, with D perhaps TRBD2 (6 bases). The sequenced sample was PBMCs. CDR3 in DNA: TGTGCCAGCAGCTTTCCGGGAGTCAACAATGAGCAGTTCTTC. Translated: CASSFPGVNNEQFF.